This T cell receptor (beta chain) derives from a study of shared clonotypes between healthy human individuals. The method was immunoSEQ multiplex PCR; TCRdb's version includes in-frame clones alone and lacks a portion of them. The table shows some 2 million clones, with roughly 94% occurring only once. With 4 bases removed from V and 5 bases from J, the gap between germline ends came to 12 bases. This CDR3 has 13 amino acids. The germline gives CDR1 SGHTS, CDR2 YDEGEE. Naive-designated CD8 cells lacked CD45RO, were positively enriched for CCR7, and omitted terminally differentiated effector memory CD45RA+ cells.

The chain joins TRBV5-8 to TRBJ2-5; D possibly corresponds to TRBD1 (6 bases). This sequence originates from a young man in good health. Sequencing used naive CD8+ T cells sorted from blood. The CDR3 here is CASSPAGVETQYF. The CDR3 region has the DNA TGTGCCAGCAGCCCCGCAGGGGTGGAGACCCAGTACTTC.